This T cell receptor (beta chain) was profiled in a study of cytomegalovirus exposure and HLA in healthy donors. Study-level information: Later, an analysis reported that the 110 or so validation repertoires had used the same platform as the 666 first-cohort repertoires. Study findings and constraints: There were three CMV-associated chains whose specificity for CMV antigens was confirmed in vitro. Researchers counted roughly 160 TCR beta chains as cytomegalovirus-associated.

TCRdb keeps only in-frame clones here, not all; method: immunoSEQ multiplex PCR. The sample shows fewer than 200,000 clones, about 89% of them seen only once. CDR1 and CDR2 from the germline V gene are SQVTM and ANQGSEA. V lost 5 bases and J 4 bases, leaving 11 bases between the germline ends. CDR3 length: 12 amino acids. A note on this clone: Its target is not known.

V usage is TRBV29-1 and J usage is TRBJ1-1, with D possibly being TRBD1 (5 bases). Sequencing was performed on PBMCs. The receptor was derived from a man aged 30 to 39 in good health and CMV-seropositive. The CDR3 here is CSVYWGSTEAFF. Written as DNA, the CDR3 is TGCAGCGTTTACTGGGGGAGCACTGAAGCTTTCTTT.